A selection of T cell receptor beta chains follows, all from one sample in a study of T cell repertoires in cytomegalovirus infection. Their cognate antigens are unknown. TCRdb re-called the reads with MiXCR, one entry per CDR3 protein. The data hold around 200,000 distinct CDR3 sequences, with roughly 34% observed a single time. The sample here was CD8+ T cells from cultured PBMCs, taken from culture after CMV antigen stimulation. The receptors were sampled from a human donor in good health (CMV status not recorded). Some clones in this sample may be carry-over from other donors' samples. Each CDR3 is given with its conserved first and last residue. The D gene is left open where the match is weak. The listing skips clone size in some rows; elsewhere it reads once, few, many or a size class.

V	D	J	size	CDR3	DNA
TRBV18	.	TRBJ2-5	.	CASSPILRGTQYF	TGTGCCAGCTCACCAATACTCAGGGGGACCCAGTACTTC
TRBV6-5	.	TRBJ2-5	.	CASSYQRTAELYF	TGTGCCAGCAGTTACCAACGGACGGCGGAATTGTACTTC
TRBV7-9	.	TRBJ2-7	few	CASRSTVTYEQYF	TGTGCCAGCAGGTCGACAGTCACCTACGAGCAGTACTTC
TRBV28	TRBD2	TRBJ2-1	.	CASSPLGTSFNEQFF	TGTGCCAGCAGCCCCCTTGGGACTAGCTTCAATGAGCAGTTCTTC
TRBV5-6	TRBD1	TRBJ2-1	.	CASSLADRGYNEQFF	TGTGCCAGCAGCTTGGCCGACAGGGGGTACAATGAGCAGTTCTTC
TRBV9	TRBD2	TRBJ2-3	.	CASSGDGGGTTDTQYF	TGTGCCAGCAGCGGAGACGGCGGGGGGACTACAGATACGCAGTATTTT
TRBV20-1	.	TRBJ1-6	.	CSAGTVFNSPLHF	TGCAGTGCCGGAACAGTATTTAATTCACCCCTCCACTTT
TRBV12-3/TRBV12-4	TRBD1	TRBJ1-1	.	CASSFARTGGGTEAFF	TGTGCCAGCAGTTTCGCGCGGACAGGGGGCGGCACTGAAGCTTTCTTT
TRBV27	TRBD1	TRBJ1-5	.	CASSPYGTGVREDQPQHF	TGTGCCAGCAGTCCCTACGGGACAGGGGTTCGGGAAGATCAGCCCCAGCATTTT
TRBV3-1	.	TRBJ2-7	.	CASSHPGYEQYF	TGTGCCAGCAGCCATCCCGGCTACGAGCAGTACTTC